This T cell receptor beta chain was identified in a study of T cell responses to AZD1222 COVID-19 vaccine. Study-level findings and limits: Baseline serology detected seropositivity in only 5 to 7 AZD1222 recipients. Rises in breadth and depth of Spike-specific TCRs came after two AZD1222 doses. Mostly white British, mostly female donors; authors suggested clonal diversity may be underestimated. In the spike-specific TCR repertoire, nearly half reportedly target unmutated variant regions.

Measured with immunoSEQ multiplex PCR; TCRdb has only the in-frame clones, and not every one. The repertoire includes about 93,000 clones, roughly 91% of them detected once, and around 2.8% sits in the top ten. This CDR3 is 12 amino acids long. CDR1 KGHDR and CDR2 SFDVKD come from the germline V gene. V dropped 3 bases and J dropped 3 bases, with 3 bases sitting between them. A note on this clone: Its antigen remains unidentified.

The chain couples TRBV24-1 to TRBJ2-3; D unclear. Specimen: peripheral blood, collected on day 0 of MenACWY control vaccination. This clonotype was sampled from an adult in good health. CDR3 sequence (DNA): TGTGCCACCAGTGATCCTACAGATACGCAGTATTTT. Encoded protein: CATSDPTDTQYF.